This TCR beta chain was observed in a study of blood T cell repertoires in COVID-19. Overall study: COVID-19 samples from acute and convalescent phases originated in the United States, Italy and Spain. T cells, B-cell-depleted T cells, or PBMCs supplied cDNA or gDNA.

Authors' methods: Cell counts per sample came from amplifying reference gene primers. Profiled with immunoSEQ multiplex PCR; TCRdb holds only in-frame clones, not every one. From that table come the V and J calls and clone size; the DNA was used to work out D and trimming. Among 65,000 to 85,000 clones, less than 90% were seen once, and the ten largest hold less than 5.5%. This clone has a handful of counts. Germline CDR1 reads LNHDA; CDR2 reads SQIVND (reference sequence). This CDR3 has 15 amino acids. The V gene lost 6 bases and the J gene lost 1 base, with 14 bases spanning the gap. The rearrangement links TRBV19 to TRBJ2-3; a weak D match, TRBD1 (5 bases). The sample taken for sequencing was peripheral blood. This sequence was found in a man in his fifties with active COVID-19. The CDR3 loop is CASRLQGMGTDTQYF. The CDR3 nucleotides read TGTGCCAGTAGGCTTCAGGGCATGGGCACAGATACGCAGTATTTT. Full variable domain (missing parts from reference TRBV19 and TRBJ2-3): DGGITQSPKYLFRKEGQNVTLSCEQNLNHDAMYWYRQDPGQGLRLIYYSQIVNDFQKGDIAEGYSVSREKKESFPLTVTSAQKNPTAFYLCASRLQGMGTDTQYFGPGTRLTVL.